Here is one T cell receptor (beta chain) with its context. The antigen is not known. This specimen comes from a study of OX40 agonist ivuxolimab in advanced cancers. Whole-study results and caveats: CD4+ T cells averaged fewer expanded clones than CD8+ T cells.

The germline gives CDR1 SGHAT, CDR2 FQNNGV. With 0 bases removed from V and 5 bases from J, the gap between germline ends came to 9 bases. The CDR3 length is 14 residues. Sequenced by immunoSEQ multiplex PCR; TCRdb stores in-frame clones only, minus some. The sample yields about 22,000 clones, around 84% seen once. The chain couples TRBV11-2 to TRBJ2-3; D uncertain. The sample in question was CD4+ or CD8+ T cells sorted from blood, obtained in a trial of the OX40 agonist ivuxolimab. This clonotype was sampled from an adult with an advanced solid tumor such as melanoma, head and neck, liver or kidney cancer. The CDR3 loop is CASSLDTRVDTQYF. The CDR3 DNA reads TGTGCCAGCAGCTTAGATACTCGTGTAGATACGCAGTATTTT.